A selection of T cell receptor beta chains follows, all from one sample in a study of T cells of healthy individuals. TCRdb processed the 5' RACE reads anew with MiXCR; each CDR3 protein has one entry. The sample includes around 80,000 distinct CDR3 sequences, approximately 5.4% seen only once; the top ten take roughly 7.6%. The receptors derive from a female donor in good health. Both conserved end residues are part of each CDR3. A D gene is named only where the DNA matches it firmly. Expanded clones get a size class; other rows say once, few or many, or leave the size out.

TRBD1,many,TRBJ1-2,TRBV4-1,TGCGCCAGCAGCCAAGGCCGGGACAGGAGGGACTATGGCTACACCTTC,CASSQGRDRRDYGYTF
-,many,TRBJ2-5,TRBV5-4,TGTGCCAGCAGCCCCCTGGCCGGGGAGTACCAAGAGACCCAGTACTTC,CASSPLAGEYQETQYF
TRBD1,many,TRBJ2-1,TRBV9,TGTGCCAGCAGCGCCAGGGGGCGGGATGGGGGGAATGAGCAGTTCTTC,CASSARGRDGGNEQFF
-,many,TRBJ1-1,TRBV5-1,TGCGCCAGCAGCTCAGGAGCTGAAGCTTTCTTT,CASSSGAEAFF
-,few,TRBJ2-3,TRBV28,TGTGCCAGCAGTTTTCGGGCAGGGCCAGATACGCAGTATTTT,CASSFRAGPDTQYF
-,few,TRBJ1-1,TRBV5-4,TGTGCCAGCAGCTTGACAGGGTCCGGGTACACTGAAGCTTTCTTT,CASSLTGSGYTEAFF
-,few,TRBJ2-3,TRBV6-2/TRBV6-3,TGTGCCAGCAGTAGCCCGGGACAAATCACAGATACGCAGTATTTT,CASSSPGQITDTQYF
-,-,TRBJ2-7,TRBV7-2,TGTGCCAGCAGCTTAAATCCCCGGGGGGAGCAGTACTTC,CASSLNPRGEQYF
TRBD1,many,TRBJ2-6,TRBV5-6,TGTGCCAGCAGCTTTACAGGGGCTCCTGGGGCCAACGTCCTGACTTTC,CASSFTGAPGANVLTF
-,few,TRBJ2-1,TRBV6-5,TGTGCCAGCAGTTACTACCGGGACACATCACACAATGAGCAGTTCTTC,CASSYYRDTSHNEQFF
TRBD2,many,TRBJ2-1,TRBV3-1,TGTGCCAGCAGCCCAAGCGGGAGAAATGAGCAGTTCTTC,CASSPSGRNEQFF
TRBD1,few,TRBJ1-4,TRBV7-9,TGTGCCAGCAGCACACGGGACAGGGGGCGTGAAAAACTGTTTTTT,CASSTRDRGREKLFF
-,many,TRBJ1-6,TRBV18,TGTGCCAGCTCACCACCGCCCAGCCTCTTTGACTATAATTCACCCCTCCACTTT,CASSPPPSLFDYNSPLHF
TRBD1,many,TRBJ1-6,TRBV12-5,TGTGCTAGTGGTCCGGGACAGACTTATAATTCACCCCTCCACTTT,CASGPGQTYNSPLHF
TRBD2,many,TRBJ2-1,TRBV28,TGTGCCAGCAGTCTAGGGGGACTAGGAGTAGGTGAGCAGTTCTTC,CASSLGGLGVGEQFF
-,many,TRBJ1-1,TRBV28,TGTGCCAGCAACGAGGGAACCGAAGCTTTCTTT,CASNEGTEAFF
TRBD1,few,TRBJ2-3,TRBV12-3/TRBV12-4,TGTGCCAGCATCCAGGGGGCCGCAGATACGCAGTATTTT,CASIQGAADTQYF
TRBD1,many,TRBJ1-4,TRBV12-3/TRBV12-4,TGTGCCAGCAGCCGGACACAGGGGGCGATTGAAAAACTGTTTTTT,CASSRTQGAIEKLFF
-,-,TRBJ1-6,TRBV2,TGTGCCAGCAGTCCTAGGCAGTTTGGAGGGTTCAATTCACCCCTCCACTTT,CASSPRQFGGFNSPLHF
-,many,TRBJ2-3,TRBV3-1,TGTGCCAGCAGCCCTCTCGGGGATACGCAGTATTTT,CASSPLGDTQYF
TRBD1,few,TRBJ2-5,TRBV20-1,TGCAGTGCTAGACCGACAGGGGTCGAGACCCAGTACTTC,CSARPTGVETQYF
-,many,TRBJ1-1,TRBV5-1,TGCGCCAGCAGCTTGATGGCCAGGGACACTGAAGCTTTCTTT,CASSLMARDTEAFF
-,-,TRBJ1-6,TRBV20-1,TGCAGTGCTAGCGGACGGGTAGAATCGGCCCTCCACTTT,CSASGRVESALHF
-,few,TRBJ2-1,TRBV12-3/TRBV12-4,TGTGCCAGCGCCTCAACTAGAGATGAGCAGTTCTTC,CASASTRDEQFF
TRBD2,many,TRBJ2-3,TRBV11-2,TGTGCCAGCAGCTTAGCGGGACTAGCGGGAGATACGCAGTATTTT,CASSLAGLAGDTQYF
-,few,TRBJ1-1,TRBV28,TGTGCCAGCTTAGCGGCAGAGACGAACACTGAAGCTTTCTTT,CASLAAETNTEAFF
-,many,TRBJ1-1,TRBV12-3/TRBV12-4,TGTGCCAGCAGTCTCTCCACTGAAGCTTTCTTT,CASSLSTEAFF
-,many,TRBJ1-2,TRBV12-3/TRBV12-4,TGTGCCACCAACAAAGGTTGGCCGGACTATGGCTACACCTTC,CATNKGWPDYGYTF
-,many,TRBJ1-4,TRBV4-1,TGCGCCAGCAGCCAAGATTTCGGGGAAAAACTGTTTTTT,CASSQDFGEKLFF
TRBD2,many,TRBJ2-1,TRBV7-9,TGTGCCAGCAGCCCCCCTCCCAGGTCGGCTAGCGGCCTGAGCTCCTACAATGAGCAGTTCTTC,CASSPPPRSASGLSSYNEQFF
TRBD1,-,TRBJ2-3,TRBV28,TGTGCCAGCAGTTTACCCGGGACAGGGAAGGATACGCAGTATTTT,CASSLPGTGKDTQYF
-,many,TRBJ2-1,TRBV7-2,TGTGCCAGCAGCTTAGCTACCCGTCTTGCACTACCGCGCAATGAGCAGTTCTTC,CASSLATRLALPRNEQFF
TRBD1,many,TRBJ1-1,TRBV6-2/TRBV6-3,TGTGCCAGCAGACTAAAACAGGGGCCTTACACTGAAGCTTTCTTT,CASRLKQGPYTEAFF
TRBD1,many,TRBJ2-7,TRBV27,TGTGCCAGCAGTTTATCCTGGGACAGCCACGAGCAGTACTTC,CASSLSWDSHEQYF
-,many,TRBJ2-7,TRBV5-1,TGCGCCAGCAACCAGGGGGGGGACTCCTACGAGCAGTACTTC,CASNQGGDSYEQYF
-,-,TRBJ1-5,TRBV2,TGTGCCAGCAGTGAACAGACGGAAAATCAGCCCCAGCATTTT,CASSEQTENQPQHF
-,-,TRBJ1-4,TRBV7-2,TGTGCCAGCAGCTTACACCCGGGTCCGATGGATGAAAAACTGTTTTTT,CASSLHPGPMDEKLFF
-,few,TRBJ1-2,TRBV20-1,TGCAGTACCGCCGGGAGCGAGTATGGCTACACCTTC,CSTAGSEYGYTF
-,many,TRBJ2-1,TRBV20-1,TGCAGTGCTAGACCACTAGTACTTGGGTCCAATGAGCAGTTCTTC,CSARPLVLGSNEQFF
-,few,TRBJ1-1,TRBV18,TGTGCCAGCTCACTCGCGAGGGGGAACACTGAAGCTTTCTTT,CASSLARGNTEAFF
TRBD2,-,TRBJ2-1,TRBV25-1,TGTGCCAGCAGTGAAGGGACTAGCGGGAGATTACGGTTCTTC,CASSEGTSGRLRFF
-,-,TRBJ1-2,TRBV3-2,TGTGCCAGCAGCCCTAGATCAAACCGGGACAGCACGGGAGGCTACACCTTC,CASSPRSNRDSTGGYTF
TRBD2,many,TRBJ2-1,TRBV20-1,TGCAGTGCCCGAACCCGACTAGCGGGAGTTGACGATGAGCAGTTCTTC,CSARTRLAGVDDEQFF
TRBD2,few,TRBJ2-3,TRBV7-2,TGTGCCAGCAGCTCGGGACTAGCGGCCACAGATACGCAGTATTTT,CASSSGLAATDTQYF
-,few,TRBJ2-1,TRBV27,TGTGCCAGTAAACTATGGGGCAATACCTACAATGAGCAGTTCTTC,CASKLWGNTYNEQFF
-,few,TRBJ1-1,TRBV6-2/TRBV6-3,TGTGCCAGCACCCCTTGGGGAATGAACACTGAAGCTTTCTTT,CASTPWGMNTEAFF
TRBD2,-,TRBJ2-1,TRBV2,TGTGCCAGCACCACGACTAGCGGGAGATACAATGAGCAGTTCTTC,CASTTTSGRYNEQFF
TRBD1,-,TRBJ2-5,TRBV29-1,TGCAGCGTTACCGACAGGGGGCAGGGAGAGACCCAGTACTTC,CSVTDRGQGETQYF
-,few,TRBJ1-1,TRBV5-4,TGTGCCAGCAGCTTGGTCCCAGGGGCTAACACTGAAGCTTTCTTT,CASSLVPGANTEAFF
-,many,TRBJ2-5,TRBV6-5,TGTGCCAGCAGTCACTTGGGGGCGACGGGGGAGACCCAGTACTTC,CASSHLGATGETQYF
-,few,TRBJ1-6,TRBV12-3/TRBV12-4,TGTGCCAGCAGTTCTTTACGACAGCCGTCGATTAATTCACCCCTCCACTTT,CASSSLRQPSINSPLHF